Below are 32 T cell receptor beta chains sequenced from a single sample in a study of cytomegalovirus exposure and HLA in healthy donors. The PCR had 60 Vbeta and 13 Jbeta primers. Assay: immunoSEQ multiplex PCR; the TCRdb copy retains only in-frame clones and omits some. The data show approximately 59,000 clones, 62% seen once. Sequences were obtained from PBMCs. Receptors were obtained from a man aged 30-40 years in good health and CMV-seronegative.

This chain connects TRBV15 to TRBJ1-1; no clear D gene. This CDR3 has 14 residues. Germline CDR1 and CDR2: LNHNV and YYDKDF (reference sequence). With 0 bases removed from V and 5 bases from J, the gap between germline ends came to 10 bases. The CDR3 DNA is TGTGCCACCAGCAGAGATTTTGTCCCGACTGAAGCTTTCTTT. It translates to CATSRDFVPTEAFF.

Concerning this clone: The germline gene is not matched at one end of the junction; a read error may be the cause. The chain joins TRBV7-9 to TRBJ2-5, with D possibly being TRBD2 (5 bases). This CDR3 is built from 13 residues. From germline, CDR1 is SEHNR and CDR2 FQNEAQ (reference sequence). As DNA, the CDR3 is TGTTCCAGCAGTCCCCTAGCCCAGGAGACCCAGTACTTC. Its protein is CSSSPLAQETQYF.

This clone appeared once. J is TRBJ2-5 and V is TRBV7-2; 10 positions match TRBD2. Germline-derived CDR1 and CDR2 are SGHTA and FQGNSA. The CDR3 loop spans 16 amino acids. V shed 2 bases and J 5 bases; nucleotides not matched to a gene: 8. CDR3 in amino acids: CASSLSSGGAGETQYF. Written as DNA, the CDR3 is TGTGCCAGCAGCTTAAGCAGCGGGGGGGCCGGGGAGACCCAGTACTTC.

The V gene is TRBV6-1, the J gene TRBJ2-3, with 9 bases identical to TRBD1. V trimming: 5 bases; J trimming: 1 base; junction bases outside the gene matches: 4. This CDR3 has 15 residues. CDR1 and CDR2 from the germline V gene are MNHNS and SASEGT. The CDR3 loop is CASSLDRGGTDTQYF. For the CDR3, the DNA is TGTGCCAGCAGTCTTGACAGGGGGGGCACAGATACGCAGTATTTT.

V gene TRBV6-5 combines with J gene TRBJ2-2; 10 positions match TRBD1. The germline V gene has CDR1 MNHEY and CDR2 SVGAGI. The CDR3 consists of 15 residues. After removal of 5 bases from V and 7 bases from J, the junction contained 7 bases not matched to a gene. The CDR3 loop is CASSAGTGVVGELFF. CDR3 coding DNA: TGTGCCAGCAGTGCCGGGACAGGGGTGGTCGGGGAGCTGTTTTTT.

The chain carries TRBV6-5 and TRBJ2-7, with a possible D match to TRBD1 (5 bases). V was pared by 0 bases and J by 5 bases, with 11 bases between. CDR1 is MNHEY and CDR2 is SVGAGI in the germline V gene. The CDR3 consists of 14 residues. The DNA of the CDR3 is TGTGCCAGCAGTTACTCTTCAGGGATGAACGAGCAGTACTTC. The encoded protein is CASSYSSGMNEQYF.

There are a few counts of this clone. This sequence joins TRBV7-2 and TRBJ1-3; D is perhaps TRBD1 (5 bases). CDR3 length equals 16 residues. The germline V gene has CDR1 SGHTA and CDR2 FQGNSA. V was pared by 1 base and J by 3 bases, with 13 bases between. The CDR3 is CASSLVGGFSGNTIYF. In DNA form, the CDR3 reads TGTGCCAGCAGCTTAGTGGGGGGGTTCAGTGGAAACACCATATATTTT. The full variable domain, rest sourced from reference TRBV7-2 and TRBJ1-3, is GAGVSQSPSNKVTEKGKDVELRCDPISGHTALYWYRQSLGQGLEFLIYFQGNSAPDKSGLPSDRFSAERTGGSVSTLTIQRTQQEDSAVYLCASSLVGGFSGNTIYFGEGSWLTVV.

The rearrangement links TRBV7-2 to TRBJ1-2, with 7 bases matching TRBD1. Losses at the gene ends were 2 bases for V and 8 bases for J; bases not matched to a gene: 20. Germline V CDR1 and CDR2: SGHTA, FQGNSA. The CDR3 contains 18 residues. The CDR3 protein is CASSLNPISDRVLEGYTF. CDR3 coding DNA: TGTGCCAGCAGCTTAAACCCTATTTCTGACAGGGTCTTGGAGGGCTACACCTTC.

V is TRBV7-2 and J is TRBJ1-1; a possible D gene is TRBD1 (6 bases). Per germline, CDR1 SGHTA and CDR2 FQGNSA. The length of the CDR3 is 15 residues. V dropped 2 bases and J dropped 6 bases, with 16 bases sitting between them. The CDR3 bases are TGTGCCAGCAGCTTACCCGGCAGGGGAGTGGCTGAAGCTTTCTTT. It is translated as CASSLPGRGVAEAFF.

This chain links TRBV18 with TRBJ2-7; 8 bases align to TRBD2. CDR3 length: 14 amino acids. The trim removed 1 base at V and 1 base at J, leaving 0 bases unmatched. Looked up from germline, CDR1 is KGHSH and CDR2 is LQKENI. CDR3 DNA sequence: TGTGCCAGCTCACCACTAGCGGGGTCCTACGAGCAGTACTTC. Protein product: CASSPLAGSYEQYF.

The chain uses TRBV2 and TRBJ1-2; D is ambiguous. This CDR3 is 14 amino acids long. Trimming removed 3 bases at V and 7 bases at J, with 15 bases between. Germline CDR1 is SNHLY and CDR2 is FYNNEI. The CDR3 protein is CASSDGTGYRGYTF. The CDR3 bases are TGTGCCAGCAGTGACGGTACGGGGTACCGTGGCTACACCTTC.

The chain employs TRBV25-1 and TRBJ2-5; 9 bases fit TRBD2. V was clipped by 1 base and J by 1 base; unmatched bases: 10. Germline assignment: CDR1 MGHDK and CDR2 SYGVNS. The CDR3 is made up of 18 amino acids. The CDR3 loop reads CASSESVLAGNFQETQYF. In DNA, the CDR3 is TGTGCCAGCAGTGAATCGGTCCTAGCGGGGAATTTCCAAGAGACCCAGTACTTC.

The chain uses TRBV14 and TRBJ1-1; D not certain. The length of the CDR3 is 14 residues. V lost 2 bases and J lost 10, with 17 bases in between. Per germline, CDR1 SGHDN and CDR2 FVKESK. CDR3: CASSQRRGEQGAFF. CDR3 coding DNA: TGTGCCAGCAGCCAAAGGCGCGGGGAGCAAGGAGCTTTCTTT.

The J gene is TRBJ1-1, the V gene TRBV6-1; D gene uncertain. The ends were cut back, 2 bases at V and 3 bases at J, with 7 bases in the middle. Germline loops: CDR1 MNHNS, CDR2 SASEGT. CDR3 size: 13 residues. DNA for the CDR3: TGTGCCAGCAGTGAACAGGATTACACTGAAGCTTTCTTT. Its protein is CASSEQDYTEAFF.

The chain uses TRBV5-1 and TRBJ2-5; D perhaps matches TRBD2 (7 bases). The V gene's germline CDR1 is SGHRS and CDR2 YFSETQ. V was pared by 0 bases and J by 4 bases, with 13 bases between. The CDR3 is made up of 15 amino acids. The chain's CDR3 is CASSLEGGAGETQYF. CDR3 DNA: TGCGCCAGCAGCTTGGAGGGGGGGGCCGGAGAGACCCAGTACTTC.

The chain links TRBV30 to TRBJ1-5, with D maybe TRBD1 (5 bases). CDR1 and CDR2 from the germline V gene are GTSNPN and SVGIG (reference sequence). The V end was cut by 1 base, the J end by 5 bases, with 12 bases between. This CDR3 spans 14 amino acids. Written as DNA, the CDR3 is TGTGCCTGGAGTGGCGGGGACCCCGATCAGCCCCAGCATTTT. Translation: CAWSGGDPDQPQHF. Looking up the rest from reference TRBV30 and TRBJ1-5 gives the full variable domain: SQTIHQWPATLVQPVGSPLSLECTVEGTSNPNLYWYRQAAGRGLQLLFYSVGIGQISSEVPQNLSASRPQDRQFILSSKKLLLSDSGFYLCAWSGGDPDQPQHFGDGTRLSIL.

The V call is TRBV7-6, the J call TRBJ2-1; D remains unclear. Per germline, CDR1 SGHVS and CDR2 FNYEAQ. The CDR3 consists of 14 residues. V shed 0 bases and J shed 4 bases, with 7 bases lying between them. CDR3 residues: CASSLASIYNEQFF. The CDR3 region has the DNA TGTGCCAGCAGCTTAGCGTCCATTTACAATGAGCAGTTCTTC.

V is TRBV30 and J is TRBJ1-6; D remains unclear. V was cut by 1 base and J by 9 bases, with 10 bases left in between. This CDR3 spans 13 amino acids. Germline CDR1 is GTSNPN and CDR2 is SVGIG (reference sequence). The CDR3: CAWSGTNRSPLHF. In nucleotides, the CDR3 is TGTGCCTGGAGTGGAACTAACCGTTCACCCCTCCACTTT.

The chain joins TRBV6-6 to TRBJ1-3; the match to TRBD1 covers 8 bases. Trimming removed 8 bases from V and 1 base from J; junction bases left unmatched: 4. This CDR3 has 14 amino acids. The germline gives CDR1 MNHNY, CDR2 SVGAGI (reference sequence). CDR3 region: CASRTGRSGNTIYF. The CDR3, as DNA: TGTGCCAGCCGGACAGGGCGATCTGGAAACACCATATATTTT.

The chain couples TRBV9 to TRBJ2-1, with 9 nucleotides matching TRBD2. V shed 4 bases, J shed 4 bases, and the junction held 6 bases outside the gene matches. This CDR3 comprises 15 residues. Germline CDR1 is SGDLS and CDR2 is YYNGEE. The CDR3, as DNA: TGTGCCAGCAGCACCAGCGGGGGGACGTACAATGAGCAGTTCTTC. Amino acids: CASSTSGGTYNEQFF.

The V and J genes are TRBV2 and TRBJ2-5, with 8 bases lining up with TRBD1. V lost 11 bases and J lost 3; bases outside the gene matches: 8. This CDR3 is built from 13 residues. Germline CDR1 and CDR2: SNHLY and FYNNEI. CDR3 amino acids: CAAHRGIEETQYF. The CDR3 region has the DNA TGTGCCGCCCACAGGGGGATCGAAGAGACCCAGTACTTC.

The rearrangement links TRBV27 to TRBJ2-7, with a weak D call TRBD2 (5 bases). V shed 8 bases and J shed 4 bases, with 9 bases lying between them. The V gene's germline CDR1 is MNHEY and CDR2 SMNVEV (reference sequence). The CDR3 contains 11 residues. CDR3 protein: CASSTGYEQYF. DNA of the CDR3: TGTGCCAGCTCGACGGGGTACGAGCAGTACTTC.

The J gene is TRBJ2-7, the V gene TRBV30; 7 bases are shared with TRBD2. The CDR3 runs to 13 residues. The germline gives CDR1 GTSNPN, CDR2 SVGIG (reference sequence). V lost 4 bases to trimming and J lost 7 bases; unmatched junction nucleotides: 10. The CDR3 sequence: CAWNPSGTREQYF. In nucleotides, the CDR3 is TGTGCCTGGAACCCTAGCGGCACTAGGGAGCAGTACTTC.

The rearrangement links TRBV4-2 to TRBJ2-1; 8 bases are shared with TRBD2. The CDR3 is 16 amino acids. Germline loops: CDR1 LGHNA, CDR2 YNFKEQ. The trim removed 1 base at V and 8 bases at J, leaving 10 bases unmatched. DNA of the CDR3: TGTGCCAGCAGCCAAGTATACGAACTAGCGGCCTATGAGCAGTTCTTC. Protein: CASSQVYELAAYEQFF.

This clone was found once. This rearrangement joins TRBV5-1 to TRBJ1-1; TRBD1 might be the D (6 bases). Germline lookup yields CDR1 SGHRS and CDR2 YFSETQ. The V end lost 2 bases, the J end lost 5 bases, and 10 bases lay between the germline ends. The CDR3 covers 13 residues. The CDR3 DNA is TGCGCCAGCAGCTTAGGGGGAAGGACTGAAGCTTTCTTT. Translating gives CASSLGGRTEAFF. Using reference TRBV5-1 and TRBJ1-1 for the parts outside the CDR3, the full variable domain is KAGVTQTPRYLIKTRGQQVTLSCSPISGHRSVSWYQQTPGQGLQFLFEYFSETQRNKGNFPGRFSGRQFSNSRSEMNVSTLELGDSALYLCASSLGGRTEAFFGQGTRLTVV.

This clone has more than one count but fewer than ten. This chain links TRBV27 with TRBJ1-1, with 8 bases fitting TRBD1. CDR3 length equals 15 residues. Germline V CDR1 and CDR2: MNHEY, SMNVEV (reference sequence). V was pared by 5 bases and J by 0 bases, with 5 bases of the junction left unmatched. The DNA of the CDR3 is TGTGCCAGCAGTACCTGGACAGGGATGAACACTGAAGCTTTCTTT. It codes for CASSTWTGMNTEAFF.

This chain links TRBV11-1 with TRBJ1-2; 9 positions match TRBD1. Trimming removed 5 bases from V and 5 bases from J; junction bases left unmatched: 9. The CDR3 extends over 15 amino acids. Germline lookup yields CDR1 SGHAT and CDR2 FQDESV (reference sequence). In DNA, the CDR3 is TGTGCCAGCAGCAAGACAGGGGGAGCGGAATATGGCTACACCTTC. This encodes CASSKTGGAEYGYTF.

The genes are TRBV19 and TRBJ1-5; D gene unclear. Per the germline V gene, CDR1 is LNHDA and CDR2 is SQIVND (reference sequence). V was clipped by 5 bases and J by 0 bases, with 14 bases between them. This CDR3 has 16 residues. The CDR3 DNA sequence: TGTGCCAGTAGTTCCCTTCTCACTTATAGCAATCAGCCCCAGCATTTT. Its protein is CASSSLLTYSNQPQHF.

The gene calls are TRBV30 and TRBJ1-6; possibly TRBD1 for D (5 bases). Between the trimmed V and J ends, which lost 0 bases and 2 bases, there was a span of 14 bases. Germline lookup yields CDR1 GTSNPN and CDR2 SVGIG (reference sequence). CDR3 size: 17 residues. CDR3 loop: CAWSVPLQGPYNSPLHF. DNA of the CDR3: TGTGCCTGGAGTGTACCTCTGCAGGGCCCCTATAATTCACCCCTCCACTTT. The full variable domain, completed using reference TRBV30 and TRBJ1-6, is SQTIHQWPATLVQPVGSPLSLECTVEGTSNPNLYWYRQAAGRGLQLLFYSVGIGQISSEVPQNLSASRPQDRQFILSSKKLLLSDSGFYLCAWSVPLQGPYNSPLHFGNGTRLTVT.

V usage is TRBV12-5 and J usage is TRBJ2-5; the D gene is possibly TRBD2 (5 bases). Germline V gives CDR1 LGHNT, CDR2 FRNRAP. The CDR3 is 13 residues long. Between the trimmed V and J ends, which lost 9 bases and 1 base, there was a span of 12 bases. The CDR3 spells CARTRAGQETQYF. CDR3 nucleotides: TGTGCTAGAACTAGGGCTGGCCAAGAGACCCAGTACTTC. Filled out from reference TRBV12-5 and TRBJ2-5, the complete variable domain reads DARVTQTPRHKVTEMGQEVTMRCQPILGHNTVFWYRQTMMQGLELLAYFRNRAPLDDSGMPKDRFSAEMPDATLATLKIQPSEPRDSAVYFCARTRAGQETQYFGPGTRLLVL.

The chain recombines TRBV29-1 with TRBJ2-1, with unresolved D. The CDR3 sequence is 13 residues long. Germline loops: CDR1 SQVTM, CDR2 ANQGSEA. V lost 3 bases and J 0 bases, leaving 6 bases between the germline ends. This CDR3 is CSVEADSYNEQFF. The DNA of the CDR3 is TGCAGCGTTGAGGCAGACTCCTACAATGAGCAGTTCTTC.

The chain employs TRBV7-9 and TRBJ1-1, with D possibly matching TRBD1 (6 bases). This CDR3 spans 14 amino acids. CDR1 and CDR2 (germline): SEHNR, FQNEAQ (reference sequence). V dropped 5 bases and J dropped 2 bases, with 12 bases sitting between them. The CDR3 region has the DNA TGTGCCAGCAGCCGGACAGCCGTAAACACTGAAGCTTTCTTT. Protein: CASSRTAVNTEAFF.